This T cell receptor beta chain derives from a study of identical twins. TCRdb reprocessed the 5' RACE reads via MiXCR and lists one record per CDR3 protein. There are some 790,000 distinct CDR3 sequences in the sample; roughly 18% occur only once, and about an eighth lies in the top ten. As concerns this clonotype: Its antigen is currently unknown.

Overall study results and limits: Models underestimated out-of-frame TCR alpha sharing in monozygotic twins. Memory repertoires showed no such pattern, whereas abundant cord blood beta clonotypes carried fewer insertions.

The CDR3 spans 13 residues. J was trimmed by 2 bases and V by 2 bases; bases with no gene match: 1. Germline lookup yields CDR1 GTSNPN and CDR2 SVGIG (reference sequence). Another study also made use of these data, one on T cells expressing NK-cell markers.

V usage is TRBV30 and J usage is TRBJ2-7; 9 nucleotides match TRBD2. The source of this sequence is a woman under 30 in good health. Material: PBMCs. CDR3 region: CAWSWTSAYEQYF. CDR3 sequence (DNA): TGTGCCTGGAGTTGGACTAGCGCCTACGAGCAGTACTTC. Based on the CDR3 plus reference TRBV30 and TRBJ2-7, the full variable domain is SQTIHQWPATLVQPVGSPLSLECTVEGTSNPNLYWYRQAAGRGLQLLFYSVGIGQISSEVPQNLSASRPQDRQFILSSKKLLLSDSGFYLCAWSWTSAYEQYFGPGTRLTVT.